A single sample is the source of the 9 T cell receptor beta chains below, sequenced in a study of T-cell reconstitution after alpha-beta-depleted transplantation in children. This sample's TCRbeta library carried unique molecular identifier barcodes. TCRdb fed the PCR reads into MiXCR, producing one record per CDR3 protein. This table has 380,000 or so distinct CDR3 sequences, about 14% appearing once. Source: PBMCs, taken from the stem cell graft. These receptors came from a human donor who donated a stem cell graft to a child with Fanconi anemia.

The rearrangement uses TRBV7-9 and TRBJ1-1; D may be TRBD1 (6 bases). The germline CDR1 and CDR2 sequences are SEHNR and FQNEAQ (reference sequence). CDR3 length: 14 amino acids. Trimming took off 4 bases at V and 5 bases at J, with 14 bases between the two ends. CDR3 in amino acids: CASSSTGSGTEAFF. Here the CDR3 DNA reads TGTGCCAGCAGCTCTACAGGGTCGGGAACTGAAGCTTTCTTT.

Only a few counts were recorded for this clonotype. The gene calls are TRBV29-1 and TRBJ2-7; 10 bases are shared with TRBD1. V was pared by 6 bases and J by 6 bases, with 8 bases of the junction left unmatched. The germline CDR1 and CDR2 sequences are SQVTM and ANQGSEA. The CDR3 has 13 amino acids. CDR3 region: CSVSPGTGVEQYF. CDR3 in DNA: TGCAGCGTCTCTCCCGGGACAGGGGTCGAGCAGTACTTC.

This clonotype was picked up a small number of times. V gene TRBV6-5 combines with J gene TRBJ2-5; D is tentatively TRBD1 or TRBD2 (5 bases each). Germline assignment: CDR1 MNHEY and CDR2 SVGAGI. The CDR3 length is 16 residues. Trimming shortened V by 0 bases and J by 5 bases, and 16 bases separated the two germline ends. The CDR3 loop is CASSYSEEEGTETQYF. DNA for the CDR3: TGTGCCAGCAGTTACTCAGAAGAAGAGGGGACGGAGACCCAGTACTTC.

This clonotype was seen many times. The V gene is TRBV5-6, the J gene TRBJ2-3; 9 nucleotides match TRBD1. This CDR3 region has 15 residues. J gave up 4 bases and V 4 bases, and 7 bases lay outside the gene matches. The germline V gene encodes CDR1 SGHDT and CDR2 YYEEEE. In DNA, the CDR3 is TGTGCCAGCAGCGGGGACAGGGTGGTTGCAGATACGCAGTATTTT. It yields the protein CASSGDRVVADTQYF.

The gene calls are TRBV5-1 and TRBJ2-5; D is unclear. V lost 0 bases, J lost 1 base, and 13 bases lay in between. The CDR3 has 16 amino acids. CDR1 is SGHRS and CDR2 is YFSETQ in the germline V gene. The CDR3 DNA is TGCGCCAGCAGCTTGGGGGCTAATATAGGCCAAGAGACCCAGTACTTC. It yields the protein CASSLGANIGQETQYF.

V is TRBV12-3 or TRBV12-4 and J is TRBJ2-3; 8 positions agree with TRBD1. V shed 4 bases, J shed 4 bases, and the junction held 10 bases outside the gene matches. This CDR3 is 16 amino acids long. The CDR3 here is CASSSGTGLTADTQYF. CDR3 nucleotides: TGTGCCAGCAGTTCTGGGACAGGTTTAACGGCAGATACGCAGTATTTT.

V usage is TRBV12-3 or TRBV12-4 and J usage is TRBJ1-1; no definite D call. This CDR3 region has 13 residues. Trimming removed 1 base from V and 3 bases from J, with 6 bases in between. CDR3 protein: CASSLELHTEAFF. The CDR3 nucleotides are TGTGCCAGCAGTTTAGAGTTACACACTGAAGCTTTCTTT.

This sequence joins TRBV5-1 and TRBJ2-2, with TRBD1 matching 8 bases. This CDR3 contains 16 residues. Looked up from germline, CDR1 is SGHRS and CDR2 is YFSETQ. Losses at the gene ends were 4 bases for V and 1 base for J; bases not matched to a gene: 6. CDR3 bases: TGCGCCAGCAGCGCTTCCGGGACAGGGAACACCGGGGAGCTGTTTTTT. It translates to CASSASGTGNTGELFF.

This clonotype occurred many times. The chain combines TRBV12-3 or TRBV12-4 with TRBJ2-2, with a tentative D call TRBD1 (6 bases). The CDR3 spans 14 residues. Trimming stripped 7 bases from V and 5 bases from J, with 14 bases between. CDR3 loop: CASILEGETGELFF. The CDR3 coding sequence is TGTGCCAGCATCCTCGAGGGGGAAACCGGGGAGCTGTTTTTT.